The sequence of this T cell receptor (beta chain) was determined in a study of T-cell reconstitution after alpha-beta-depleted transplantation in children. Remarks on this clonotype: What it recognizes is unknown. Germline and junction disagree at one end, which may indicate a read error.

Overall study findings and caveats: At around two months after transplant, the alpha-beta T cells were reportedly derived from several hundred expanded clones that came from non-depleted graft cells. Some patients' high day-60 TCRbeta diversity was attributed to recipient cells surviving conditioning. T-cell numbers and diversity one year post-transplant derived largely from freshly generated T cells.

This CDR3 has 14 amino acids. Per the germline V gene, CDR1 is SQVTM and CDR2 is ANQGSEA. A TCRbeta library incorporating unique molecular identifiers was prepared. TCRdb fed the PCR reads into MiXCR, producing one record per CDR3 protein. The sample lists about 510,000 distinct CDR3 sequences; approximately 10% were seen once. The chain uses TRBV29-1 and TRBJ2-6; 7 bases line up with TRBD1. This specimen consisted of PBMCs, mostly from graft donor cells, obtained 180 days after TCRalphabeta/CD19-depleted stem cell transplant. The receptor comes from a female patient between 2 and 10 years old who had a stem cell transplant for aplastic anemia, so the T cells may come from the graft donor. CDR3 nucleotides: TGCAGCGTTGAAAGGGGGCAGGAGGCCAACGGCCTGACTTTC. Translating it yields CSVERGQEANGLTF.